The rows below give T cell receptor beta chains drawn from one sample of a study of regulatory T cells in long-lasting Graves disease. TCRdb re-derived calls from the multiplex PCR reads in MiXCR, one entry per CDR3 protein. This sample has fewer than 400,000 distinct CDR3 sequences, with 15% to 20% found just once. Sequenced material: peripheral blood mononuclear cells (PBMCs), taken when the disease was refractory, from a patient treated with antithyroid drugs. The receptor set was obtained from a female donor with Graves disease. Each CDR3 is given with its conserved first and last residue. The order of the fields is V gene, D gene, clone size, CDR3 protein. D genes are given only for firm matches. Size tells how often a clone was seen (once, few, many) or the class of an expanded clone, and some rows leave it out.

TRBV5-6 | TRBD2 | many | CASSRRGGVAYEQYF
TRBV12-3/TRBV12-4 | . | many | CASSPRGALKAFF
TRBV12-3/TRBV12-4 | . | many | CASSLVRDDQPQHF
TRBV6-5 | . | many | CASSYYTWTSNTEAFF
TRBV12-3/TRBV12-4 | TRBD1 | . | CASSYSGTVNEELFF
TRBV6-5 | TRBD1 | many | CASSYSPPTGTGGRQPQHF
TRBV10-3 | . | many | CAISLIGAHPNTGELFF
TRBV20-1 | . | many | CSADLLLPMNSPLHF
TRBV6-2/TRBV6-3 | TRBD2 | few | CASRTGTSAEGVDTQYF
TRBV9 | . | . | CASGKGTQETQYF
TRBV28 | TRBD1 | . | CASSGDRDDTLRANVLTF
TRBV3-1 | . | many | CASSQEGGHEQYF
TRBV5-5 | TRBD1 | few | CASSINPGTGMFTYGYTF
TRBV7-2 | . | many | CASSRQMNTEAFF
TRBV11-2 | . | many | CASSPGGGRNEKLFF
TRBV5-1 | . | few | CASSLGQGANYGYTF
TRBV7-7 | . | . | CASSQGAGTDTQYF
TRBV20-1 | . | . | CSARVPNPRRTSYEQYF
TRBV11-3 | . | many | CASSLDGRRLRRGSSEAFF
TRBV7-9 | TRBD1 | few | CASSLTGAVTEAFF
TRBV28 | . | many | CASSLWRDQYEQYF
TRBV7-2 | . | . | CASSLQGFSQPQHF
TRBV2 | TRBD1 | many | CASSPRTGGILLSGANVLTF
TRBV7-2 | . | few | CASSPRGVDGQYF
TRBV29-1 | TRBD1 | . | CSVERQGQNTEAFF
TRBV5-1 | . | few | CASSPSGSSDEKLFF
TRBV3-2 | . | . | CASSQDQVLSSYEQYF
TRBV4-2 | . | . | CASSPRESTEAFF
TRBV11-2 | . | many | CASSFFRQGNTEAFF
TRBV6-1 | TRBD1 | many | CASSLTGAGANVLTF
TRBV6-2/TRBV6-3 | . | many | CASSPYAFGTARPADTEAFF
TRBV6-1 | . | many | CASSEVGAREKLFF
TRBV3-1 | . | many | CASRGGAEAFF
TRBV11-2 | . | many | CASSFQGPGELFF
TRBV9 | TRBD1 | . | CASSGRQGQYEQYF
TRBV19 | . | . | CASSKGLNFRNTGELFF
TRBV20-1 | TRBD1 | many | CSARDRTGTGFQPQHF
TRBV20-1 | . | many | CSARDSRTDGYTF
TRBV29-1 | . | few | CSVGSRLAKNIQYF
TRBV7-2 | . | many | CASSLGSSYNSPLHF
TRBV28 | TRBD2 | few | CASTREGNPSEQYF
TRBV7-2 | TRBD2 | many | CASSLSGGAGYEQYF
TRBV2 | . | many | CASSGPPGSTPHYGYTF
TRBV12-3/TRBV12-4 | . | few | CASRGRGGLYGYTF
TRBV3-1 | TRBD1 | many | CASSQVGTGGWTEAFF
TRBV27 | TRBD2 | few | CASSPPGLAGASGHEQFF
TRBV18 | . | many | CASSPQKNTEAFF
TRBV10-3 | . | many | CAISEVRVGPEQYF
TRBV29-1 | TRBD1 | . | CSVERGQGREQYF
TRBV2 | . | . | CASSEARRGPDTQYF
TRBV5-1 | . | . | CASSQGEGRTYGYTF
TRBV4-1 | TRBD2 | . | CASSQDSGLADYEQYF
TRBV20-1 | TRBD2 | . | CSAQISGRDVGEQYF
TRBV12-5 | . | many | CASGLVRMSTGELFF
TRBV20-1 | . | few | CSVPQGVWAQETQYF